What follows are 5 T cell receptor beta chains derived from one specimen sequenced in a study of cytotoxic CD8 clonotypes in ibrutinib-treated CLL. Data came from immunoSEQ multiplex PCR; TCRdb stores just in-frame clones and leaves some out. The data contain 150,000 to 200,000 clones, roughly 84% of them singletons. The source material was PBMCs, sampled at disease progression, from a patient treated with ibrutinib. All receptors come from a human donor with chronic lymphocytic leukemia.

This chain links TRBV7-2 with TRBJ1-1; 7 bases map to TRBD1. V dropped 5 bases and J dropped 0; count of bases not matched to a gene: 3. The CDR3 length is 14 residues. The V gene's germline CDR1 is SGHTA and CDR2 FQGNSA. CDR3 nucleotides: TGTGCCAGCAGCCGACAGGGTATGAACACTGAAGCTTTCTTT. It is translated as CASSRQGMNTEAFF.

The V and J genes are TRBV7-3 and TRBJ2-2; D perhaps matches TRBD2 (7 bases). The germline V gene has CDR1 SGHTA and CDR2 FQGTGA. The V end lost 5 bases, the J end lost 6 bases, and 25 bases lay between the germline ends. CDR3 length equals 18 residues. CDR3 in DNA: TGTGCCAGCAGCAATACCGGGGGAGCGGGACATTCCCCCGGGGAGCTGTTTTTT. Amino acid sequence: CASSNTGGAGHSPGELFF.

This chain links TRBV19 with TRBJ2-3; D call uncertain. Germline V gene data show CDR1 as LNHDA and CDR2 as SQIVND (reference sequence). The CDR3 covers 13 residues. V shed 7 bases and J shed 7 bases, with 15 bases lying between them. The CDR3 nucleotides are TGTGCCAGTATGAAGGAGTTGGGATATACGCAGTATTTT. Translated: CASMKELGYTQYF.

The rearrangement uses TRBV29-1 and TRBJ1-2, with TRBD1 identical over 10 bases. Germline values: CDR1 SQVTM, CDR2 ANQGSEA. This CDR3 contains 14 residues. Losses at the gene ends were 6 bases for V and 6 bases for J; bases not matched to a gene: 10. This CDR3 is CSVNTLDRGHGYTF. CDR3 nucleotide sequence: TGCAGCGTCAATACATTAGACAGGGGGCATGGCTACACCTTC.

The CDR3 is CASTSGRAETQYF. The CDR3 region has the DNA TGTGCCAGCACTAGCGGGAGGGCCGAGACCCAGTACTTC. The V and J genes are TRBV5-4 and TRBJ2-5, with 12 bases matching TRBD2. This CDR3 has 13 residues. J lost 5 bases, V lost 6 bases, and 2 bases had no gene match. In germline, CDR1 is SGHNT, CDR2 YYREEE (reference sequence).